One and the same sample provided the 20 T cell receptor beta chains below, sequenced in a study of identical twins. TCRdb recomputed calls from the 5' RACE reads with MiXCR, one row per CDR3 protein. The data hold some 200,000 distinct CDR3 sequences, with around 6.8% observed a single time. The same sample was also used in a study of yellow fever vaccine responses in identical twins.

The sample consisted of memory (CD45RO+) T cells sorted from blood. The receptors shown here come from a woman in her late teens or twenties in good health.

This clonotype was seen more than once but under ten times. The rearrangement uses TRBV9 and TRBJ2-2; 10 positions match TRBD2. J gave up 9 bases and V 4 bases, and 6 bases lay outside the gene matches. Germline V gene lookup returns CDR1 SGDLS and CDR2 YYNGEE. The CDR3 loop spans 14 amino acids. As DNA, the CDR3 is TGTGCCAGCAGCCCAATAGCGGGGGGCCGGGAGCTGTTTTTT. It yields the protein CASSPIAGGRELFF.

The V gene is TRBV20-1, the J gene TRBJ1-2, with 7 nucleotides matching TRBD1. With V trimmed by 5 bases and J by 5 bases, 17 bases remained unmatched. The CDR3 has 16 residues. CDR1 is DFQATT and CDR2 is SNEGSKA in the germline V gene (reference sequence). CDR3 amino acids: CSADLGRGSREYGYTF. As DNA, the CDR3 is TGCAGTGCTGATCTGGGCAGGGGGAGTCGTGAATATGGCTACACCTTC.

There are a few counts of this clonotype. The V call is TRBV5-6, the J call TRBJ2-1; D call uncertain. V lost 0 bases and J lost 12, with 10 bases in between. The CDR3 loop spans 12 amino acids. Germline CDR1 is SGHDT and CDR2 is YYEEEE. The CDR3 protein is CASSLAAMGQFF. In DNA, the CDR3 is TGTGCCAGCAGCTTGGCAGCGATGGGGCAGTTCTTC.

Many counts were recorded for this clonotype. This chain uses TRBV5-5 with TRBJ2-7; 11 bases agree with TRBD2. Unmatched junction bases numbered 5, after V lost 0 bases and J lost 3 bases. There are 16 residues in the CDR3. Germline V gives CDR1 SGHKS, CDR2 YYEKEE (reference sequence). In DNA, the CDR3 is TGTGCCAGCAGCTTGGATCTAGCGGGAGGTATCTACGAGCAGTACTTC. The encoded protein is CASSLDLAGGIYEQYF.

This clonotype appeared a few times. The chain combines TRBV28 with TRBJ2-7; TRBD1 matches at 9 bases. Per germline, CDR1 MDHEN and CDR2 SYDVKM. Losses at the gene ends were 6 bases for V and 1 base for J; bases not matched to a gene: 10. The CDR3 is made up of 16 amino acids. The CDR3 loop reads CASSPTGTGTSYEQYF. Written as DNA, the CDR3 is TGTGCCAGCAGCCCGACCGGGACAGGGACGTCCTACGAGCAGTACTTC.

V usage is TRBV7-3 and J usage is TRBJ2-3, with D tentatively TRBD2 (6 bases). CDR3 length: 15 residues. The germline gives CDR1 SGHTA, CDR2 FQGTGA. The V and J ends lost 0 bases and 4 bases respectively, with 11 bases between them. CDR3 in DNA: TGTGCCAGCAGCTTAACTAGCGGTCAATCAGATACGCAGTATTTT. Translated, it gives CASSLTSGQSDTQYF.

This clonotype has ten or more counts. V usage is TRBV5-1 and J usage is TRBJ1-2; the match to TRBD1 covers 8 bases. CDR3 size: 15 residues. J was trimmed by 8 bases and V by 4 bases; bases with no gene match: 13. In germline, CDR1 is SGHRS, CDR2 YFSETQ. CDR3 coding DNA: TGCGCCAGCAGCGAACTCCCGCAGGGGGCGTTCGGCTACACCTTC. It translates to CASSELPQGAFGYTF.

The CDR3 is CASSLYQGQGGELFF. The CDR3 DNA reads as TGTGCCAGCAGCTTATATCAGGGGCAGGGCGGGGAGCTGTTTTTT. The rearrangement joins TRBV7-3 to TRBJ2-2; D may be TRBD1 (6 bases). CDR1 SGHTA and CDR2 FQGTGA come from the germline V gene. Trimming pared 2 bases from V and 7 bases from J, leaving 14 bases between. The CDR3 contains 15 residues.

V and J are TRBV18 and TRBJ2-2, with 9 bases aligning to TRBD2. The V gene's germline CDR1 is KGHSH and CDR2 LQKENI. CDR3 length equals 18 residues. V was clipped by 3 bases and J by 4 bases; unmatched bases: 12. CDR3 DNA sequence: TGTGCCAGCTCACCCAGAGCGGGGGGTACGACGGGCACCGGGGAGCTGTTTTTT. Its protein product is CASSPRAGGTTGTGELFF.

This sequence joins TRBV7-3 and TRBJ2-1; 10 nucleotides match TRBD2. The CDR3 length is 15 residues. With V trimmed by 0 bases and J by 6 bases, 2 bases remained unmatched. Germline CDR1 reads SGHTA; CDR2 reads FQGTGA. CDR3 sequence: CASSLTSGGFNEQFF. CDR3 coding DNA: TGTGCCAGCAGCTTAACTAGCGGGGGGTTCAATGAGCAGTTCTTC.

This clonotype was counted between two and nine times. The rearrangement joins TRBV6-1 to TRBJ2-7; D is ambiguous. In germline, CDR1 is MNHNS, CDR2 SASEGT. V dropped 6 bases and J dropped 6 bases, with 9 bases sitting between them. There are 11 residues in the CDR3. The CDR3 DNA sequence: TGTGCCAGCAGGTCGGTACGCGAGCAGTACTTC. Residues: CASRSVREQYF.

This clonotype was picked up a small number of times. V and J are TRBV27 and TRBJ2-3, with 9 nucleotides matching TRBD2. Germline CDR1 MNHEY, CDR2 SMNVEV (reference sequence). After removal of 3 bases from V and 4 bases from J, the junction contained 17 bases not matched to a gene. CDR3 size: 19 residues. The CDR3 nucleotides read TGTGCCAGCAGTTTTGGCCTGGGGATCAGCGGGAGGAACCCAGATACGCAGTATTTT. This sequence encodes CASSFGLGISGRNPDTQYF.

The chain couples TRBV11-2 to TRBJ2-5; maybe TRBD1 (5 bases). Germline loops: CDR1 SGHAT, CDR2 FQNNGV. The CDR3 sequence is 15 residues long. V was clipped by 5 bases and J by 2 bases, with 15 bases between them. Written as DNA, the CDR3 is TGTGCCAGCAGCCCGCATAGTAAGGGGCAAGAGACCCAGTACTTC. Its translation is CASSPHSKGQETQYF.

This clonotype has ten or more counts. The chain is built from TRBV12-3 or TRBV12-4 and TRBJ2-7, with a tentative D call TRBD2 (5 bases). The CDR3 covers 14 residues. The V and J ends lost 1 base and 3 bases respectively, with 10 bases between them. CDR3 residues: CASSLGGSLYEQYF. DNA for the CDR3: TGTGCCAGCAGTTTAGGTGGGAGCCTCTACGAGCAGTACTTC.

This clonotype was observed at least ten times. The chain carries TRBV12-3 or TRBV12-4 and TRBJ1-1; 8 positions match TRBD1. The CDR3 is 14 residues long. After removal of 6 bases from V and 5 bases from J, the junction contained 8 bases not matched to a gene. The CDR3 DNA sequence: TGTGCCAGCAGAAAACAGGGGGGAGGAACTGAAGCTTTCTTT. It translates to CASRKQGGGTEAFF.

Many counts were recorded for this clonotype. The V call is TRBV6-4, the J call TRBJ2-2; no definite D call. The V end lost 0 bases, the J end lost 2 bases, and 4 bases lay between the germline ends. CDR1 is MRHNA and CDR2 is SNTAGT in the germline V gene. The CDR3 length is 14 residues. CDR3 sequence (DNA): TGTGCCAGCAGTGACTCGACAAACACCGGGGAGCTGTTTTTT. It translates to CASSDSTNTGELFF.

This clonotype came up many times. The chain employs TRBV5-6 and TRBJ2-2; TRBD1 matches at 9 bases. Germline V CDR1 and CDR2: SGHDT, YYEEEE. CDR3 length: 15 residues. The junction had 1 base not matched to a gene; V was cut back by 3 bases and J by 1 base. CDR3: CASSSGQGNTGELFF. The CDR3 bases are TGTGCCAGCAGCTCGGGACAGGGGAACACCGGGGAGCTGTTTTTT.

About this clonotype: Just one base apart from a much larger clone, this may be a read error. The chain is built from TRBV5-1 and TRBJ2-1; D gene ambiguous. The CDR3 has 16 amino acids. Germline V gene sequence: CDR1 SGHRS, CDR2 YFSETQ. The V and J ends lost 1 base and 1 base respectively, with 12 bases between them. CDR3 nucleotides: TGCGCCAGCAGCTTGAATGCCGTGGGGTCCTACAATGAGCAGTTCTTC. Translated, it gives CASSLNAVGSYNEQFF.

This clonotype appeared a few times. This chain connects TRBV15 to TRBJ2-7; 7 bases match TRBD2. The CDR3 consists of 14 residues. Germline V gene data show CDR1 as LNHNV and CDR2 as YYDKDF (reference sequence). Trimming removed 3 bases from V and 2 bases from J; junction bases left unmatched: 4. The CDR3 protein is CATSSPGGTYEQYF. The CDR3 DNA reads as TGTGCCACCAGCAGCCCCGGGGGGACCTACGAGCAGTACTTC. Complete variable domain (other parts from reference TRBV15 and TRBJ2-7): DAMVIQNPRYQVTQFGKPVTLSCSQTLNHNVMYWYQQKSSQAPKLLFHYYDKDFNNEADTPDNFQSRRPNTSFCFLDIRSPGLGDTAMYLCATSSPGGTYEQYFGPGTRLTVT.

This chain uses TRBV4-2 with TRBJ2-4; D possibly uses TRBD1 or TRBD2 (6 bases each). This CDR3 spans 18 amino acids. CDR1 is LGHNA and CDR2 is YNFKEQ in the germline V gene. V shed 4 bases and J shed 6 bases, with 25 bases lying between them. CDR3 residues: CASSPVGGRRGGGNIQYF. The CDR3 DNA sequence: TGTGCCAGCAGCCCGGTTGGGGGGCGCCGGGGAGGTGGAAACATTCAGTACTTC.